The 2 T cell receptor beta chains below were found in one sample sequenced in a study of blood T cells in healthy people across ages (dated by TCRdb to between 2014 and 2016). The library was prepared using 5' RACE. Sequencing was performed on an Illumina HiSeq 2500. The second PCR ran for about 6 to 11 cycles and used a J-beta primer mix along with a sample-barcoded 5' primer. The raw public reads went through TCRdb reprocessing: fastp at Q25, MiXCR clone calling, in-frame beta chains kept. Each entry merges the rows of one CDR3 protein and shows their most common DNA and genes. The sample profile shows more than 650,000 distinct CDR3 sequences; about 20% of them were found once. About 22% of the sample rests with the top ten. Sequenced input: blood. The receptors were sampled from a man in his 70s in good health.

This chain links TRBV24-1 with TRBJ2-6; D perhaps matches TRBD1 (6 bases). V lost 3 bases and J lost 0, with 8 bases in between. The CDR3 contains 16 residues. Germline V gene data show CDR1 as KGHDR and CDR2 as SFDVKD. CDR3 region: CATSDEGVSGANVLTF. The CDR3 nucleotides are TGTGCCACCAGTGATGAGGGGGTCTCTGGGGCCAACGTCCTGACTTTC.

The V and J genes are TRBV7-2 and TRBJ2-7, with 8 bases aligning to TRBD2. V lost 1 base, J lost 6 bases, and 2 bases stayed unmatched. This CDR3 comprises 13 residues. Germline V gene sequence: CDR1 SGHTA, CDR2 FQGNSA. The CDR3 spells CASSLDSGTEQYF. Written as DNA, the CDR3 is TGTGCCAGCAGCTTAGATAGCGGGACCGAGCAGTACTTC.